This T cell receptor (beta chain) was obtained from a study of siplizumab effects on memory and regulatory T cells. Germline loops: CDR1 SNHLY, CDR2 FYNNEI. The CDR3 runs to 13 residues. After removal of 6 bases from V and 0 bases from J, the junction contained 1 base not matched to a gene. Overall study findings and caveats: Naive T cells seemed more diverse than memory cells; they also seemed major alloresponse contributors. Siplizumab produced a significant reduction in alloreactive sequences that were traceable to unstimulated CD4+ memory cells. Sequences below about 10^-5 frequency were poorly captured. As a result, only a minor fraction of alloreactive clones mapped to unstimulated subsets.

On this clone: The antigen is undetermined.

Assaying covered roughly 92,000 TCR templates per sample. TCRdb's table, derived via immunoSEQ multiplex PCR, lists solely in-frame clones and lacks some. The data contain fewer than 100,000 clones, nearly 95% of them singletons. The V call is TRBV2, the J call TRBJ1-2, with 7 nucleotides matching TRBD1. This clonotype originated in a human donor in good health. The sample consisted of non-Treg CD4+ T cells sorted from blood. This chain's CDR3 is CASSGTANYGYTF. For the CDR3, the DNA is TGTGCCAGCAGCGGGACAGCTAACTATGGCTACACCTTC. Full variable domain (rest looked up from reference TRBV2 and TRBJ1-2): EPEVTQTPSHQVTQMGQEVILRCVPISNHLYFYWYRQILGQKVEFLVSFYNNEISEKSEIFDDQFSVERPDGSNFTLKIRSTKLEDSAMYFCASSGTANYGYTFGSGTRLTVV.